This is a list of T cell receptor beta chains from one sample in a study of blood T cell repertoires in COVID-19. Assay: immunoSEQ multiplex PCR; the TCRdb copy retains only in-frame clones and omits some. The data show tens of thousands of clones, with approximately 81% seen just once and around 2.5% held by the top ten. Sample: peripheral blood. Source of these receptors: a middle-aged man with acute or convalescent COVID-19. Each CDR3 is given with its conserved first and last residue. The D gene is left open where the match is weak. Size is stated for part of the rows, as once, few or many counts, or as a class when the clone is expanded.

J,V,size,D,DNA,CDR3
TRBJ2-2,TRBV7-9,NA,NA,TGTGCCAGCAGCTTAGGAGGCGTAACCGGGGAGCTGTTTTTT,CASSLGGVTGELFF
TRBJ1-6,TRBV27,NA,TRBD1,TGTGCCAGCAGCACCGGGACAGGGACTTCACCCCTCCACTTT,CASSTGTGTSPLHF
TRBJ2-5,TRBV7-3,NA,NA,TGTGCCAGCAGCTCTGTTCCGGGAGAGGGTGAGACCCAGTACTTC,CASSSVPGEGETQYF
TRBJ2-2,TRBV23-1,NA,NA,TGCGCCACCTGCCGCAAACGCACTAACGGGGAGCTGTTTTTT,CATCRKRTNGELFF
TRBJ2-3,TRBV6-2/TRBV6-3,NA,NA,TGTGCCAGCAGTTACTCTGCGGGGGCCGCTATTAGCACAGATACGCAGTATTTT,CASSYSAGAAISTDTQYF
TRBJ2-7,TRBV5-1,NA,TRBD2,TGCGCCAGCTTCCTAGGACTAGCGGGGGATCGCTCCTACGAGCAGTACTTC,CASFLGLAGDRSYEQYF
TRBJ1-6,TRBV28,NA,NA,TGTGCCAGCAGCCTCCCCTTCGGACAGAGAAATTCACCCCTCCACTTT,CASSLPFGQRNSPLHF
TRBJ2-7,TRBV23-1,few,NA,TGCGCCAGCAGCCTGAGCTCCCCACCCGGAGTGGCCTACGAGCAGTACTTC,CASSLSSPPGVAYEQYF
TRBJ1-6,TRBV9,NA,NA,TGTGCCAGCAGCGTAGGTCAGGGCGGTTCACCCCTCCACTTT,CASSVGQGGSPLHF
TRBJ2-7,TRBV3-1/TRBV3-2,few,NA,TGTGCCAGCAGCCAAGCGAGCGAGCAGTACTTC,CASSQASEQYF
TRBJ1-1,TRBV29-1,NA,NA,TGCAGCGCCGGAACAGGGAACACTGAAGCTTTCTTT,CSAGTGNTEAFF
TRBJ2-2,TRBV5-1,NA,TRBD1,TGCGCCAGCAGCGAGGGACAGGTCTCAACCGGGGAGCTGTTTTTT,CASSEGQVSTGELFF
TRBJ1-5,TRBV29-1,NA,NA,TGCAGCGTTGGGGGGCTACCCGCCGGTCAGCCCCAGCATTTT,CSVGGLPAGQPQHF
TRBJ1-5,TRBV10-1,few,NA,TGCGCCAGCAGGGCGGGACGGATTAGCAATCAGCCCCAGCATTTT,CASRAGRISNQPQHF
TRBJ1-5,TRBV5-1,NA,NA,TGCGCCAGCAGCCTGACAGGATATGGCAATCAGCCCCAGCATTTT,CASSLTGYGNQPQHF
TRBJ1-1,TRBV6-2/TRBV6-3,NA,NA,TGTGCCAGCAGTCCGCAGGGAGGAGGGATGAACACTGAAGCTTTCTTT,CASSPQGGGMNTEAFF
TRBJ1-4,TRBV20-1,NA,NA,TGCAGTGACAGGGTAGGGGAAAAACTGTTTTTT,CSDRVGEKLFF
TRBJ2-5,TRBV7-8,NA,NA,TGTGCCAGCAGCTTAGGGGACTACCAAGAGACCCAGTACTTC,CASSLGDYQETQYF
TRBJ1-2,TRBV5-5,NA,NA,TGTGCCAGCAGCATGAGGGTAACCCCCTTC,CASSMRVTPF
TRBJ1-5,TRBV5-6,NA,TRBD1,TGTGCCAGCAGCCCGGGGACAGGGAGAAGCAATCAGCCCCAGCATTTT,CASSPGTGRSNQPQHF
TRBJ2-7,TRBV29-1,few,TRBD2,TGCAGCGTTTATCTAGCGGGAAGGAGCTCCTACGAGCAGTACTTC,CSVYLAGRSSYEQYF
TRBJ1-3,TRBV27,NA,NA,TGTGCCAGCAGTTTGGCAGGGGCGCTTGGAAACACCATATATTTT,CASSLAGALGNTIYF
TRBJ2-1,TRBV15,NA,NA,TGTGCCACCAGCAGAGTTGCGGGGGCCCACTACAATGAGCAGTTCTTC,CATSRVAGAHYNEQFF
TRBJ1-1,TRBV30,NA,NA,TGTGCCTGGAGTTCCGGGGGGGCAAATGAAGCTTTCTTT,CAWSSGGANEAFF
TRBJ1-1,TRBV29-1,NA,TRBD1,TGCAGCGCTAAACAGGGGTCCATGAACACTGAAGCTTTCTTT,CSAKQGSMNTEAFF
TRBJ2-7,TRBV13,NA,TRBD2,TGTGCCAGCAGCTTCTCGAGCGGGGCCACATACGAGCAGTACTTC,CASSFSSGATYEQYF
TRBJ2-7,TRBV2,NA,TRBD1,TGTGCCAGCACCACGGACAGGGCCAACGAGCAGTACTTC,CASTTDRANEQYF
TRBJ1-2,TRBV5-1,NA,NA,TGCGCCAGCAGCCTGGGGGGAGGGAATGGCTACACCTTC,CASSLGGGNGYTF
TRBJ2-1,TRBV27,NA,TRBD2,TGTGCCAGCAGCCTCCATGCGGGAGTGGTAAGCTCCTACAATGAGCAGTTCTTC,CASSLHAGVVSSYNEQFF
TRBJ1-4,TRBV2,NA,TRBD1,TGTGCCAGCAGGGCGGACAGGGGTAATGAAAAACTGTTTTTT,CASRADRGNEKLFF
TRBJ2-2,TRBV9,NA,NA,TGTGCCAGCAGCGGCTCAGGGGGACTTCATACCGGGGAGCTGTTTTTT,CASSGSGGLHTGELFF
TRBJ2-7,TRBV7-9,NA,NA,TGTGCCAGCAGCCGTTCTGAGAGAAGCCCCTACGAGCAGTACTTC,CASSRSERSPYEQYF
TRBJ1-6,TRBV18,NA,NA,TGTGCCAGCTCACTACAGGGAGAGAATTCACCCCTCCACTTT,CASSLQGENSPLHF
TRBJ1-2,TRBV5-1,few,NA,TGCGCCAGCAGCTTGACACAGGTCAACTATGGCTACACCTTC,CASSLTQVNYGYTF
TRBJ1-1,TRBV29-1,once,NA,TGCAGCGTCCTATCGGACAGAGCGAACACTGAAGCTTTCTTT,CSVLSDRANTEAFF
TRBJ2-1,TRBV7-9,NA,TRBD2,TGTGCCAGCAGCTTACCGCTAGCGGGTTACAATGAGCAGTTCTTC,CASSLPLAGYNEQFF
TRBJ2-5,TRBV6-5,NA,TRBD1,TGTGCCAGCAGCAGGGGGCGGATTTCAGAGACCCAGTACTTC,CASSRGRISETQYF
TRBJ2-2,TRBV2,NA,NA,TGTGCCAGCAGTGAGCGGAGGGCCCGACCCGGGGAGCTGTTTTTT,CASSERRARPGELFF
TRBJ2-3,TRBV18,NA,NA,TGTGCCAGCTCACCAACAACCACAGATACGCAGTATTTT,CASSPTTTDTQYF
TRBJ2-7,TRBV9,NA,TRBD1,TGTGCCAGCAGCCCTAGGACAGGCTCCTACGAGCAGTACTTC,CASSPRTGSYEQYF
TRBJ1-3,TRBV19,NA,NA,TGTGCCAGTAGTATGGGCAGACCTGGAAACACCATATATTTT,CASSMGRPGNTIYF
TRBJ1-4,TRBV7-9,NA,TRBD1,TGTGCCAGCAGCTCGAATCCGGGACAGCTTAATGAAAAACTGTTTTTT,CASSSNPGQLNEKLFF
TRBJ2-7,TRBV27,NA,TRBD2,TGTGCCAGCAGTAGAACTAGCGGGAGAGGCTACGAGCAGTACTTC,CASSRTSGRGYEQYF
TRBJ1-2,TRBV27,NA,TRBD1,TGTGCCAGCAGTTTATCCCGTCAGGGGGCTTATTTCTATGGCTACACCTTC,CASSLSRQGAYFYGYTF
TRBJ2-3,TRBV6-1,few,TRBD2,TGTGCCAGCAGTGAAGAAGCGGGAGGGCCAGATACGCAGTATTTT,CASSEEAGGPDTQYF